The 12 T cell receptor beta chains below all came from one sample that was sequenced in a study of monozygotic twins with inflammatory bowel disease. TCRdb re-called the 5' RACE reads; every CDR3 protein appears as one record, without DNA. Its table lists about 300,000 distinct CDR3 sequences. The specimen was blood. The receptor source for this set is a human donor with ulcerative colitis or Crohn's disease, or a healthy co-twin of an affected twin (not recorded which).

The chain uses TRBV27 and TRBJ2-7; the TCRdb call, TRBD2, lacks DNA for checking. The V gene's germline CDR1 is MNHEY and CDR2 SMNVEV (reference sequence). CDR3 length: 17 amino acids. CDR3 protein: CASSRSDMGLAFYEQYF.

The chain joins TRBV19 to TRBJ1-2; TCRdb picks TRBD1, but there is no DNA to check that call. Germline CDR1 and CDR2: LNHDA and SQIVND (reference sequence). The CDR3 runs 15 residues. The CDR3 sequence: CASKMGKQGLYGYTF.

This sequence joins TRBV20-1 and TRBJ1-5. There are 15 residues in the CDR3. Germline CDR1 is DFQATT and CDR2 is SNEGSKA (reference sequence). The CDR3 sequence is CSARVGNFNNQPQHF.

V and J are TRBV20-1 and TRBJ2-2; TCRdb proposes TRBD2, but this gene call is untestable without DNA. The length of the CDR3 is 17 residues. Germline assignment: CDR1 DFQATT and CDR2 SNEGSKA (reference sequence). CDR3 residues: CSAFNPSEGLNAGELFF.

V gene TRBV6-5 combines with J gene TRBJ1-5. Germline CDR1 is MNHEY and CDR2 is SVGAGI. CDR3 size: 13 residues. The CDR3 sequence: CASSYVRNQPQHF.

This chain links TRBV10-3 with TRBJ2-7. The CDR3 extends over 14 amino acids. Germline V lookup: CDR1 ENHRY, CDR2 SYGVKD. The CDR3 reads CAISESVVTYEQYF.

The genes are TRBV6-2 or TRBV6-3 and TRBJ2-7; there is no DNA to check the TCRdb D call of TRBD2. CDR1 is MNHEY, CDR2 SVGEGT, per germline. CDR3 size: 13 residues. CDR3 in amino acids: CASSLKVPREQYF.

V usage is TRBV5-6 and J usage is TRBJ1-1. Germline assignment: CDR1 SGHDT and CDR2 YYEEEE. The CDR3 has 15 residues. This chain's CDR3 is CASSLGSVRWTEAFF.

The chain combines TRBV28 with TRBJ2-1; the TCRdb D gene call, TRBD1, has no DNA to confirm it. The CDR3 length is 14 residues. Germline loops: CDR1 MDHEN, CDR2 SYDVKM. This CDR3 is CASSSTGWNNEQFF.

This chain links TRBV19 with TRBJ2-3. CDR1 and CDR2 (germline): LNHDA, SQIVND (reference sequence). The CDR3 length is 15 residues. The CDR3 is CASSMVGYLTVTQYF.

J is TRBJ2-2 and V is TRBV6-2 or TRBV6-3; the D gene TCRdb calls, TRBD2, cannot be checked with no DNA. CDR1 and CDR2 from the germline V gene are MNHEY and SVGEGT. The CDR3 is 18 amino acids. The CDR3 region is CAIKETSGTVPAPGELFF.

The chain links TRBV9 to TRBJ2-1; the D gene TCRdb calls, TRBD2, cannot be checked with no DNA. The germline V gene has CDR1 SGDLS and CDR2 YYNGEE. The CDR3 consists of 14 residues. The CDR3 spells CASSVRTGINEQFF.